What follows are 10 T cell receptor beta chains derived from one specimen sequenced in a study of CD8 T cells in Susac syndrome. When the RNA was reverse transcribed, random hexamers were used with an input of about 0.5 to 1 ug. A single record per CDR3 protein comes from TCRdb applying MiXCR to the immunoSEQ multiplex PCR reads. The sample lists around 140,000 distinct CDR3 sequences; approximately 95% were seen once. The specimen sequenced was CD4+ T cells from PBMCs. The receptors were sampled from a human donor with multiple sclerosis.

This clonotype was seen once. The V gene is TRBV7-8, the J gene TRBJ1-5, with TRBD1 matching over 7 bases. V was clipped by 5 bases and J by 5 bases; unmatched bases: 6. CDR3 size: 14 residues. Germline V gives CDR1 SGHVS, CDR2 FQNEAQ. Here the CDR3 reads CASSPGDSYQPQHF. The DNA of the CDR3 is TGTGCCAGCAGCCCTGGGGACAGTTATCAGCCCCAGCATTTT.

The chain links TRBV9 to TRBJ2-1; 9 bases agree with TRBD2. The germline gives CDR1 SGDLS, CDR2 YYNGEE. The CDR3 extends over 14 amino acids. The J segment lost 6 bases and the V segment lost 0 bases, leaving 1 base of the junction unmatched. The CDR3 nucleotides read TGTGCCAGCAGCGTAGTAGCGGGAGTCAATGAGCAGTTCTTC. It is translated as CASSVVAGVNEQFF. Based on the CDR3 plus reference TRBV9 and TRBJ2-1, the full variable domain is DSGVTQTPKHLITATGQRVTLRCSPRSGDLSVYWYQQSLDQGLQFLIQYYNGEERAKGNILERFSAQQFPDLHSELNLSSLELGDSALYFCASSVVAGVNEQFFGPGTRLTVL.

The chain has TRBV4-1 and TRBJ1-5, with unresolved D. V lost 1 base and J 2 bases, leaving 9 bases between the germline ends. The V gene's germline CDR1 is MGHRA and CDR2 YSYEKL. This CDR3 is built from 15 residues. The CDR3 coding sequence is TGCGCCAGCAGCCAAGCCGGAGACGGCAATCAGCCCCAGCATTTT. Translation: CASSQAGDGNQPQHF.

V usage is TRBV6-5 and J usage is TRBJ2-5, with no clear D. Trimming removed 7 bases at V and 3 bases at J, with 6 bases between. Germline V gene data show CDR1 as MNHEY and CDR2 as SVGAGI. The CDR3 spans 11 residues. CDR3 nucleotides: TGTGCCAGCAACGAAGAAGAGACCCAGTACTTC. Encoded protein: CASNEEETQYF.

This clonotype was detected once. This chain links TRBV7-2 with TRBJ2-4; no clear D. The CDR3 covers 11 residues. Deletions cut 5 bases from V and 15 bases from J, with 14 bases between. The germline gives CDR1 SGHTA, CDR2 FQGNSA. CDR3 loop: CASSRTGGRYF. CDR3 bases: TGTGCCAGCAGCCGAACGGGCGGTCGGTACTTC.

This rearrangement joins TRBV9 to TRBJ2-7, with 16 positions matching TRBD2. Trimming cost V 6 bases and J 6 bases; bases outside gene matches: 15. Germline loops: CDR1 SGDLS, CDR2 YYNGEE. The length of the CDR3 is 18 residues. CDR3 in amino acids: CASIAPGGTSGRASEQYF. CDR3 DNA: TGTGCCAGCATCGCTCCTGGGGGGACTAGCGGGAGGGCGTCCGAGCAGTACTTC.

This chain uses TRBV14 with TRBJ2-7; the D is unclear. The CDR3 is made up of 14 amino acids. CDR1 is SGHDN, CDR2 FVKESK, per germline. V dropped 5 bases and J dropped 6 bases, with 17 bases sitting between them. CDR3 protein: CASSSSLRVGEQYF. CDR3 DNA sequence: TGTGCCAGCAGCTCTTCCCTTAGAGTGGGCGAGCAGTACTTC.

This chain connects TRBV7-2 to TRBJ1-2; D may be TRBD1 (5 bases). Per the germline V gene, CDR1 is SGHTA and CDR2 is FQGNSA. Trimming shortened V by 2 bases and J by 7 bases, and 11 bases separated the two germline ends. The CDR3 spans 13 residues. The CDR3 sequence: CASSLPGSAGYTF. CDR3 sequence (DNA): TGTGCCAGCAGCTTACCAGGGTCGGCTGGCTACACCTTC.

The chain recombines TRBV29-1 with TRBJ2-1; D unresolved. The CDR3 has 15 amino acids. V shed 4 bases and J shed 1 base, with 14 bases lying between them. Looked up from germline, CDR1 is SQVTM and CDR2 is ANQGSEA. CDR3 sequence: CSVGWRQISYNEQFF. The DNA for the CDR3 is TGCAGCGTTGGTTGGCGTCAGATATCCTACAATGAGCAGTTCTTC.

CDR3 loop: CAWGLAGSQGGYTF. In DNA form, the CDR3 reads TGTGCCTGGGGCCTGGCGGGGAGCCAGGGTGGCTACACCTTC. This sequence joins TRBV30 and TRBJ1-2, with D perhaps TRBD1 (5 bases). Trimming removed 5 bases from V and 7 bases from J, with 20 bases in between. The germline V gene has CDR1 GTSNPN and CDR2 SVGIG (reference sequence). The CDR3 has 14 residues.